This T cell receptor (beta chain) stems from a study of CD8+CD57+ T cells in acquired aplastic anemia. Study details: The sorted CD4+ and CD8+ cells yielded an average approximately 3 ug of DNA.

Those patients picked for sequencing had displayed CD8+CD57+ cell expansion on flow cytometry. All patients had severe acquired aplastic anemia. The CDR3 has 13 residues. Germline trimming cut 3 bases from V and 2 bases from J; bases unmatched to any gene: 0. Germline CDR1 is SGDLS and CDR2 is YYNGEE. With regard to this clonotype: Antigen: not known.

It was genomic DNA that served as the template for profiling TCR beta VDJ and CDR3. TCRdb re-called the reads through MiXCR, storing one row per CDR3 protein. The table has about 180,000 distinct CDR3 sequences, around 48% seen once. Broader study findings: Both patients and controls carried the same twenty-nine CD8+ CDR3 sequences.

This chain links TRBV9 with TRBJ2-5; 8 bases match TRBD1. The sample consisted of sorted CD4+, CD8+, or CD8+CD57+ T cells (not recorded which) from PBMCs. The clonotype comes from a human donor with aplastic anemia. The CDR3 nucleotides read TGTGCCAGCAGCGGGGACAGGCAAGAGACCCAGTACTTC. Its translation: CASSGDRQETQYF.